These T cell receptor beta chains were read from a single sample in a study of blood T cell repertoires in COVID-19. Sequencing used immunoSEQ multiplex PCR; TCRdb keeps in-frame clones, though not all of them. Here the sample spans about 150,000 clones, roughly 85% being singletons. What was sequenced was peripheral blood. The receptors shown here come from a human donor in a cohort sampled during active COVID-19. Both conserved end residues are part of each CDR3. The order of the fields is D gene, J gene, CDR3 length, clone size, V gene, CDR3 protein, CDR3 DNA. The D gene is left open where the match is weak. The size of a clone is reported for some rows only, either as once, few or many, or as a class for expanded clones.

TRBD2 TRBJ2-7 21 - TRBV5-1 CASSLSRPSGRRLGLLWEQYF TGCGCCAGCAGCTTGTCTCGCCCTAGCGGGAGGAGATTAGGCCTACTGTGGGAGCAGTACTTC
- TRBJ2-5 14 - TRBV21-1 CASSRPGPPETQYF TGTGCCAGCAGCCGTCCGGGTCCCCCAGAGACCCAGTACTTC
- TRBJ1-1 14 - TRBV6-5 CASSYRTDNTEAFF TGTGCCAGCAGTTACCGGACAGATAACACTGAAGCTTTCTTT
TRBD1 TRBJ1-4 15 - TRBV30 CAWSDRGLPNEKLFF TGTGCCTGGAGTGACAGGGGGCTTCCTAATGAAAAACTGTTTTTT
TRBD1 TRBJ2-7 14 - TRBV6-5 CASSLGQGEYEQYF TGTGCCAGCAGTTTGGGACAGGGGGAATACGAGCAGTACTTC
TRBD2 TRBJ2-3 17 - TRBV5-4 CASSPGTSGRASDTQYF TGTGCCAGCAGTCCCGGGACTAGCGGGAGGGCATCAGATACGCAGTATTTT
- TRBJ1-1 13 - TRBV10-2 CASSGTVNTEAFF TGCGCCAGCAGTGGGACAGTGAACACTGAAGCTTTCTTT
- TRBJ1-1 13 few TRBV7-9 CASSFGSGTEAFF TGTGCCAGCAGCTTCGGGTCTGGGACTGAAGCTTTCTTT
TRBD2 TRBJ2-7 15 - TRBV5-1 CASSLGAGALYEQYF TGCGCCAGCAGCTTGGGAGCGGGGGCCCTTTACGAGCAGTACTTC
- TRBJ2-3 14 - TRBV7-2 CASSTTSPPDTQYF TGTGCCAGCAGCACAACCTCCCCCCCAGATACGCAGTATTTT
TRBD1 TRBJ1-1 14 once TRBV28 CASSEAGGNTEAFF TGTGCCAGCAGTGAAGCAGGGGGTAACACTGAAGCTTTCTTT
TRBD2 TRBJ2-3 15 - TRBV6-1 CASSEGGGATDTQYF TGTGCCAGCAGTGAAGGCGGGGGGGCTACAGATACGCAGTATTTT
- TRBJ1-2 14 - TRBV6-4 CASSGPTANYGYTF TGTGCCAGCAGTGGCCCGACAGCCAACTATGGCTACACCTTC
TRBD2 TRBJ2-5 14 - TRBV28 CASSFAGGGETQYF TGTGCCAGCAGTTTCGCGGGGGGGGGAGAGACCCAGTACTTC
TRBD2 TRBJ2-1 16 - TRBV27 CASSPLAGGNYNEQFF TGTGCCAGCAGTCCCCTAGCGGGAGGGAACTACAATGAGCAGTTCTTC
- TRBJ2-7 13 - TRBV7-8 CASRGGSSFEQYF TGTGCCAGCAGGGGCGGGTCTAGTTTCGAGCAGTACTTC
TRBD2 TRBJ2-7 13 - TRBV6-6 CASSQGLDYEQYF TGTGCCAGCAGTCAGGGACTAGACTACGAGCAGTACTTC
- TRBJ2-7 14 once TRBV30 CAWIAGAGSGEQYF TGTGCCTGGATCGCGGGGGCCGGGTCTGGAGAGCAGTACTTC
- TRBJ2-7 14 - TRBV27 CASSPTGGTYEQYF TGTGCCAGCAGCCCCACCGGGGGTACCTACGAGCAGTACTTC
- TRBJ2-7 17 - TRBV3-1/TRBV3-2 CASSQEGSSGASYEQYF TGTGCCAGCAGCCAAGAGGGTAGTAGCGGCGCCTCCTACGAGCAGTACTTC
TRBD1 TRBJ1-2 17 - TRBV15 CATSRWDRGASNYGYTF TGTGCCACCAGCAGATGGGACAGGGGGGCTTCTAACTATGGCTACACCTTC
TRBD1 TRBJ1-1 13 - TRBV5-5 CASSPGGAPEAFF TGTGCCAGCAGCCCAGGGGGCGCCCCTGAAGCTTTCTTT
TRBD1 TRBJ1-1 14 - TRBV5-1 CASSLGTGGTEAFF TGCGCCAGCAGCCTAGGGACAGGGGGCACTGAAGCTTTCTTT
- TRBJ1-1 14 - TRBV24-1 CATLKTAQNTEAFF TGTGCCACCCTGAAGACAGCCCAGAACACTGAAGCTTTCTTT
- TRBJ2-7 13 - TRBV2 CASSVQGPYEQYF TGTGCCAGCAGTGTACAGGGCCCCTACGAGCAGTACTTC
- TRBJ2-3 15 - TRBV13 CASSARQASTDTQYF TGTGCCAGCAGCGCCCGACAGGCGAGCACAGATACGCAGTATTTT